These 10 T cell receptor beta chains share one sample of origin, sequenced in a study of tumor-infiltrating lymphocytes in primary liver carcinoma. Total RNA and DNA came together from approximately 20-30 mg of bulk tissue without cell sorting. TCR beta cDNA was prepared out of around 460 ng total RNA by means of a constant-region primer. Nested multiplex PCR, run for three rounds with slightly modified ARM-PCR, yielded TCR beta libraries. Two initial PCR rounds of ten to eleven cycles each paired TRBV1-TRBV30 forward primers with a C-beta reverse primer. TCRdb reprocessed the multiplex PCR reads with MiXCR, giving one entry per CDR3 protein. The table lists 20,000 to 25,000 distinct CDR3 sequences, nearly 80% of them singletons. The sequencing input was liver tumor tissue from sampling region 1. The subset denotes: tumor region T1, superior pole. The receptors were sampled from a woman aged 30 to 39 with primary liver carcinoma and hepatitis B virus infection.

This clonotype is judged medium-sized. The chain recombines TRBV5-5 with TRBJ2-2; 11 bases are shared with TRBD1. Germline CDR1 and CDR2: SGHKS and YYEKEE (reference sequence). J gave up 5 bases and V 3 bases, and 3 bases lay outside the gene matches. The CDR3 has 15 residues. The CDR3 bases are TGTGCCAGCAGCTATGGGACAGGGGGGACCGGGGAGCTGTTTTTT. Protein sequence: CASSYGTGGTGELFF.

The chain joins TRBV5-4 to TRBJ2-3, with TRBD1 as a possible D gene (5 bases). The V end lost 4 bases, the J end lost 2 bases, and 20 bases lay between the germline ends. This CDR3 spans 17 amino acids. The germline gives CDR1 SGHNT, CDR2 YYREEE (reference sequence). Here the CDR3 reads CASSVDGHTSPTDTQYF. The CDR3 bases are TGTGCCAGCAGCGTAGATGGACACACTTCACCCACAGATACGCAGTATTTT. The complete variable domain, with remaining parts taken from reference TRBV5-4 and TRBJ2-3, reads ETGVTQSPTHLIKTRGQQVTLRCSSQSGHNTVSWYQQALGQGPQFIFQYYREEENGRGNFPPRFSGLQFPNYSSELNVNALELDDSALYLCASSVDGHTSPTDTQYFGPGTRLTVL.

Comments on this clonotype: Since the CDR3 does not end with the conserved phenylalanine or tryptophan, this likely comes from a read error. CDR3 coding DNA: TGCGCCAGCCGACAGCTTAATGATCAGTTCTCC. Its translation: CASRQLNDQFS. The chain links TRBV11-2 to TRBJ2-1; D perhaps matches TRBD1 (5 bases). The CDR3 is 11 amino acids. Germline assignment: CDR1 SGHAT and CDR2 FQNNGV.

CDR3 amino acids: CTSSITTGTLYGNTIYF. CDR3 coding DNA: TGCACTAGCAGCATCACGACCGGGACCCTCTATGGAAACACCATATATTTT. The J gene is TRBJ1-3, the V gene TRBV5-1, with a weak D call TRBD1 (5 bases). CDR1 SGHRS and CDR2 YFSETQ come from the germline V gene. There are 17 residues in the CDR3.

The table lists this clonotype with a count of one. The V call is TRBV11-2, the J call TRBJ2-3; D possibly corresponds to TRBD1 (7 bases). CDR1 and CDR2 from the germline V gene are SGHAT and FQNNGV. The CDR3 totals 16 residues. CDR3 DNA sequence: TGTGTCGGTAGCCGGACGCGACAGGGAAGGGGAGGTACGCAGTATTTT. Its translation: CVGSRTRQGRGGTQYF.

With respect to this clonotype: The germline gene is not matched at one end of the junction; a read error may be the cause. The chain carries TRBV12-3 or TRBV12-4 and TRBJ1-1; D call uncertain. The CDR3 runs 13 residues. The CDR3 sequence is CASIGSLNTEASF. In nucleotides, the CDR3 is TGTGCCAGCATAGGGAGTCTGAACACTGAAGCTTCCTTT.

A remark on this clonotype: Without the conserved terminal phenylalanine or tryptophan, this CDR3 likely stems from a read error. The V gene is TRBV6-6, the J gene TRBJ2-3, with D perhaps TRBD2 (5 bases). This CDR3 is built from 17 residues. CDR1 MNHNY and CDR2 SVGAGI come from the germline V gene (reference sequence). In DNA, the CDR3 is TGTACCAGCAGTTCCACCTTAGACCGAGGAGGCCAGATAGGGCAGTATTTG. Translation: CTSSSTLDRGGQIGQYL.

A word on this clonotype: One end of the junction fails to match germline, which may point to a read error. The J gene is TRBJ2-5, the V gene TRBV29-1; D is perhaps TRBD1 or TRBD2 (6 bases each). CDR1 is SQVTM, CDR2 ANQGSEA, per germline. This CDR3 contains 15 residues. CDR3 DNA sequence: TGCAGCGTTAAAACCGGAAGGGGGGTGAGGGAGACCCAGTGCTTC. Its protein product is CSVKTGRGVRETQCF.

Note on this clonotype: As the CDR3 is not closed by the conserved phenylalanine or tryptophan, this likely results from a read error. The chain uses TRBV5-4 and TRBJ2-3; 10 bases align to TRBD2. The germline gives CDR1 SGHNT, CDR2 YYREEE (reference sequence). This CDR3 is 18 amino acids long. This CDR3 is CASSNPAASGSRADTQYY. The CDR3 nucleotides read TGCGCCAGCAGTAACCCGGCGGCTAGCGGGAGTCGGGCAGATACGCAGTATTAT.

This clonotype was recorded only once. Since no conserved phenylalanine or tryptophan closes the CDR3, a read error is the likely cause. The chain combines TRBV5-6 with TRBJ1-5; 9 nucleotides line up with TRBD1. Germline V gene data show CDR1 as SGHDT and CDR2 as YYEEEE. CDR3 length: 14 residues. This CDR3 reads CASSTGGGNQSQHS. The CDR3, as DNA: TGTGCCAGCAGCACAGGGGGCGGTAATCAGTCCCAGCATTCT.